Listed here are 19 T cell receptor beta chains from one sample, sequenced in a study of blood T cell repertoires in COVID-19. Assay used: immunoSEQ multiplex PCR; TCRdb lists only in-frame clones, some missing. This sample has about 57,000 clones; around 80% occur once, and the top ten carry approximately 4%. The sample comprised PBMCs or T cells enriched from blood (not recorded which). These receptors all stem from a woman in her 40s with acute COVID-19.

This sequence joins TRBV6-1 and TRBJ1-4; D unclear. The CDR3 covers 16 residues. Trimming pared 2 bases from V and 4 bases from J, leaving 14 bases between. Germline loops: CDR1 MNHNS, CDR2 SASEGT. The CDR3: CASSEIGGAGNEKLFF. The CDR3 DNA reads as TGTGCCAGCAGTGAAATAGGTGGCGCAGGTAATGAAAAACTGTTTTTT.

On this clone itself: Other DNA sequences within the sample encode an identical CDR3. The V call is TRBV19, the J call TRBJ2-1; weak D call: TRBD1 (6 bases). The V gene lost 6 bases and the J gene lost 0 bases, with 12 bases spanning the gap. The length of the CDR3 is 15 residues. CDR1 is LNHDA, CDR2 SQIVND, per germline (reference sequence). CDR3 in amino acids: CASRLDRSSYNEQFF. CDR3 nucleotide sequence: TGTGCCAGTAGATTGGACAGAAGCTCCTACAATGAGCAGTTCTTC.

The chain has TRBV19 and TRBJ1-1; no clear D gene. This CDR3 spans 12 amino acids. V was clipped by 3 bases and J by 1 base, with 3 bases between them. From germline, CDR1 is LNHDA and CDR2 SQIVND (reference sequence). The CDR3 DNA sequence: TGTGCCAGTAGTATCTGGAACACTGAAGCTTTCTTT. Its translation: CASSIWNTEAFF.

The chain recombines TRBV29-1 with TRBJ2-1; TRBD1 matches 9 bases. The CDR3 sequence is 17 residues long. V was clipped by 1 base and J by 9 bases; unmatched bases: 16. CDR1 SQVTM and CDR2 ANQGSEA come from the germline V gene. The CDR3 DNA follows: TGCAGCGTTGAAGGATATTCGGGACAGGGTGGGTCCGGTGAGCAGTTCTTC. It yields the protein CSVEGYSGQGGSGEQFF.

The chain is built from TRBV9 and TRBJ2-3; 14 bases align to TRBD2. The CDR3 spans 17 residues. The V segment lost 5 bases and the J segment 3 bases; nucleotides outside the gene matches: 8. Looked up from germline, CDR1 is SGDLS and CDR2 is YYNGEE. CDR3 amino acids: CASSRGGLAGVTDTQYF. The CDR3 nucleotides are TGTGCCAGCAGTCGAGGGGGACTAGCGGGAGTAACAGATACGCAGTATTTT. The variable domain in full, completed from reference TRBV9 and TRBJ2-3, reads DSGVTQTPKHLITATGQRVTLRCSPRSGDLSVYWYQQSLDQGLQFLIQYYNGEERAKGNILERFSAQQFPDLHSELNLSSLELGDSALYFCASSRGGLAGVTDTQYFGPGTRLTVL.

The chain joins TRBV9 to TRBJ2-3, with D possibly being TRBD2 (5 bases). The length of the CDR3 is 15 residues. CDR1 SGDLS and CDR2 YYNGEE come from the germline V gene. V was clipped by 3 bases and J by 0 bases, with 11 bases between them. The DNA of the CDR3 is TGTGCCAGCAGCGCCCCCGGGGTTAGCACAGATACGCAGTATTTT. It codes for CASSAPGVSTDTQYF.

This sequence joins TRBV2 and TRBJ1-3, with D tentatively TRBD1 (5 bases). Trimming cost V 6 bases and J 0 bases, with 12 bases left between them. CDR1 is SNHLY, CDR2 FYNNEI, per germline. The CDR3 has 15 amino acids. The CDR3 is CASSAPDNSGNTIYF. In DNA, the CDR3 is TGTGCCAGCAGCGCCCCGGACAACTCTGGAAACACCATATATTTT.

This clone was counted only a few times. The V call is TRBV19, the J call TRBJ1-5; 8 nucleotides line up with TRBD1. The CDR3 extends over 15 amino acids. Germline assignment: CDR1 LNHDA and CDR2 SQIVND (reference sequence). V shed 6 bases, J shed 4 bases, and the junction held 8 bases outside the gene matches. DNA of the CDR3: TGTGCCAGTAGCACCGGACAGGGAGGGAATCAGCCCCAGCATTTT. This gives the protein CASSTGQGGNQPQHF.

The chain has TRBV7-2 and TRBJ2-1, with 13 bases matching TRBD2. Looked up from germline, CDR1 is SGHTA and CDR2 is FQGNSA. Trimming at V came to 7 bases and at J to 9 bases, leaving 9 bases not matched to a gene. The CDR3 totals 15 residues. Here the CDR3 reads CASKTPGLAGFEQFF. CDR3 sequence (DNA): TGTGCCAGCAAAACTCCGGGACTAGCGGGGTTTGAGCAGTTCTTC.

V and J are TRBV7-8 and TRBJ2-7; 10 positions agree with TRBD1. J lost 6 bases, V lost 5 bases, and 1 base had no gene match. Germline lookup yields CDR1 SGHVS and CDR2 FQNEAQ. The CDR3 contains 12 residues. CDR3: CASSGDRGEQYF. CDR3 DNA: TGTGCCAGCAGCGGGGACAGGGGCGAGCAGTACTTC.

CDR3 amino acids: CASSLGQGSIQYF. For the CDR3, the DNA is TGCGCCAGCAGCTTGGGACAGGGCAGCATTCAGTACTTC. V usage is TRBV5-1 and J usage is TRBJ2-4; TRBD1 matches 7 bases. V shed 0 bases, J shed 9 bases, and the junction held 3 bases outside the gene matches. Germline V lookup: CDR1 SGHRS, CDR2 YFSETQ. The CDR3 length is 13 residues.

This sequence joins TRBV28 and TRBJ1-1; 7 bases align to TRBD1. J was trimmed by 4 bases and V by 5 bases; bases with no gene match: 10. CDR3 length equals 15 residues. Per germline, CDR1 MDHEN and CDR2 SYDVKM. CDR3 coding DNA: TGTGCCAGCAGTCGCGACCGGGACAGCTTCACTGAAGCTTTCTTT. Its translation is CASSRDRDSFTEAFF.

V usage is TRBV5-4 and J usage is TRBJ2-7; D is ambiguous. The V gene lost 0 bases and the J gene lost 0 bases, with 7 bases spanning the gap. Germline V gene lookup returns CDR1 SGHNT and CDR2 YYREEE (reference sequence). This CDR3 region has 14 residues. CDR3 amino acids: CASSLVPGSYEQYV. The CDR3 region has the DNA TGTGCCAGCAGCTTGGTTCCGGGCTCCTACGAGCAGTACGTC.

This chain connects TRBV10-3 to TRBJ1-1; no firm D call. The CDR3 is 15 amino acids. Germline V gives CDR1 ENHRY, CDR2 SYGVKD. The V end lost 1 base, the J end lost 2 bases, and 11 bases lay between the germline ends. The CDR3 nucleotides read TGTGCCATCAGTGAGTTTGGCGGGGAAAACACTGAAGCTTTCTTT. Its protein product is CAISEFGGENTEAFF.

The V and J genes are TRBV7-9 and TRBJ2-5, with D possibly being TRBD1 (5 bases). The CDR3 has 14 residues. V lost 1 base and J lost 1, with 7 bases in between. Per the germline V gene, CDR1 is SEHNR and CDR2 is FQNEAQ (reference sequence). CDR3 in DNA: TGTGCCAGCAGCTTAGTCCAGGGCCAAGAGACCCAGTACTTC. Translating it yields CASSLVQGQETQYF.

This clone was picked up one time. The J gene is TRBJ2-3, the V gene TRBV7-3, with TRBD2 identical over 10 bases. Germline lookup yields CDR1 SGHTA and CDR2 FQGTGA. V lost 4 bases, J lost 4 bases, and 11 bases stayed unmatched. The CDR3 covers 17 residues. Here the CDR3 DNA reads TGTGCCAGCAGCTCAGGACGGGGGACTAGCGTTCCAGATACGCAGTATTTT. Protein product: CASSSGRGTSVPDTQYF. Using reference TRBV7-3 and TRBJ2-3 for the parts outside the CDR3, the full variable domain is GAGVSQTPSNKVTEKGKYVELRCDPISGHTALYWYRQSLGQGPEFLIYFQGTGAADDSGLPNDRFFAVRPEGSVSTLKIQRTERGDSAVYLCASSSGRGTSVPDTQYFGPGTRLTVL.

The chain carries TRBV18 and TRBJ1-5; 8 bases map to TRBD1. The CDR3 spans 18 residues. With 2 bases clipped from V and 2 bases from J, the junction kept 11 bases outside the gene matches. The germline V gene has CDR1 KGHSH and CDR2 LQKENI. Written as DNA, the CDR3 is TGTGCCAGCTCACCATCACAGGGGGTCTCGTATGGCAATCAGCCCCAGCATTTT. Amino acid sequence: CASSPSQGVSYGNQPQHF.

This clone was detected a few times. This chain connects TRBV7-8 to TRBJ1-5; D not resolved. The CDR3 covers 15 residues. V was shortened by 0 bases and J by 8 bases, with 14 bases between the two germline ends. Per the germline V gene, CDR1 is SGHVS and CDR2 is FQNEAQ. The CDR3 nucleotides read TGTGCCAGCAGCTTAGCGCAGATAGCTGCGGAGCCCCAGCATTTT. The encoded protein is CASSLAQIAAEPQHF. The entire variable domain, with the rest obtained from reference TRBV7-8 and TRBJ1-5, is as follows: GAGVSQSPRYKVAKRGQDVALRCDPISGHVSLFWYQQALGQGPEFLTYFQNEAQLDKSGLPSDRFFAERPEGSVSTLKIQRTQQEDSAVYLCASSLAQIAAEPQHFGDGTRLSIL.

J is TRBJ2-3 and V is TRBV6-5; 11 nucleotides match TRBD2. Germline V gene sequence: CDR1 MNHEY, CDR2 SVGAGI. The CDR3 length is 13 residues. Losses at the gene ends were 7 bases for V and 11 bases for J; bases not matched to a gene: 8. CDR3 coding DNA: TGTGCCAGCATAGGGCTAGCGGGGGGTAGGCAGTATTTT. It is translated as CASIGLAGGRQYF.